These 18 T cell receptor beta chains share one sample of origin, sequenced in a study of T cells in Graves' hyperthyroidism and ophthalmopathy. Authors of the study amplified TCR beta CDR3 regions from RNA transcripts. The TCR CDR3 was amplified in a first-round RT-PCR using the HTBI primer set. A single record per CDR3 protein comes from TCRdb applying MiXCR to the multiplex PCR reads. The sample lists more than 500,000 distinct CDR3 sequences, about 15% occurring once. Material for sequencing was blood. Source of these receptors: a woman between 40 and 55 years old with Graves' ophthalmopathy.

This clonotype was counted only a few times. The CDR3 protein is CASSPARSDLAEQYF. DNA of the CDR3: TGTGCCAGCAGCCCAGCCCGGAGCGATCTCGCCGAGCAGTACTTC. This rearrangement joins TRBV11-1 to TRBJ2-7, with unresolved D. This CDR3 has 15 amino acids. Deletions cut 5 bases from V and 6 bases from J, with 20 bases between. The germline V gene has CDR1 SGHAT and CDR2 FQDESV (reference sequence).

This clonotype was counted at least ten times. The chain recombines TRBV7-2 with TRBJ2-5; D might be TRBD2 (5 bases). This CDR3 contains 12 residues. The ends were cut back, 5 bases at V and 9 bases at J, with 13 bases in the middle. Per the germline V gene, CDR1 is SGHTA and CDR2 is FQGNSA. In DNA form, the CDR3 reads TGTGCCAGCAGCCTCCCGGGGAGACCCCAGTACTTC. Residues: CASSLPGRPQYF. Full variable domain (rest looked up from reference TRBV7-2 and TRBJ2-5): GAGVSQSPSNKVTEKGKDVELRCDPISGHTALYWYRQSLGQGLEFLIYFQGNSAPDKSGLPSDRFSAERTGGSVSTLTIQRTQQEDSAVYLCASSLPGRPQYFGPGTRLLVL.

The sample holds many counts of this clonotype. V is TRBV6-2 or TRBV6-3 and J is TRBJ2-7; 9 bases match TRBD1. The CDR3 consists of 17 residues. Germline lookup yields CDR1 MNHEY and CDR2 SVGEGT. V was clipped by 0 bases and J by 0 bases; unmatched bases: 6. The CDR3 loop is CASSYSSGTGRSYEQYF. The CDR3 region has the DNA TGTGCCAGCAGTTACTCCTCCGGGACAGGGCGCTCCTACGAGCAGTACTTC.

In this sample, this clonotype turned up many times. The V and J genes are TRBV11-2 and TRBJ2-7, with 11 bases fitting TRBD2. The junction had 9 bases not matched to a gene; V was cut back by 0 bases and J by 5 bases. This CDR3 contains 17 residues. In germline, CDR1 is SGHAT, CDR2 FQNNGV. The CDR3, as DNA: TGTGCCAGCAGCTTAGAGAAGGGTAGCGGGAGGGCTGACGAGCAGTACTTC. Amino acid sequence: CASSLEKGSGRADEQYF. Combining the CDR3 with reference TRBV11-2 and TRBJ2-7 gives the whole variable domain EAGVAQSPRYKIIEKRQSVAFWCNPISGHATLYWYQQILGQGPKLLIQFQNNGVVDDSQLPKDRFSAERLKGVDSTLKIQPAKLEDSAVYLCASSLEKGSGRADEQYFGPGTRLTVT.

This clonotype was seen at least ten times. The genes are TRBV30 and TRBJ1-1; the match to TRBD1 covers 9 bases. V dropped 2 bases and J dropped 8; count of bases not matched to a gene: 3. The germline V gene encodes CDR1 GTSNPN and CDR2 SVGIG (reference sequence). The CDR3 runs 12 residues. CDR3 sequence: CAWSLDRGEAFF. The CDR3 DNA is TGTGCCTGGAGTTTGGACAGGGGCGAAGCTTTCTTT. The full variable domain, its missing parts supplied by reference TRBV30 and TRBJ1-1, is SQTIHQWPATLVQPVGSPLSLECTVEGTSNPNLYWYRQAAGRGLQLLFYSVGIGQISSEVPQNLSASRPQDRQFILSSKKLLLSDSGFYLCAWSLDRGEAFFGQGTRLTVV.

The chain links TRBV12-3 or TRBV12-4 to TRBJ2-7; 8 bases align to TRBD2. V was pared by 4 bases and J by 3 bases, with 8 bases of the junction left unmatched. The CDR3 is made up of 15 amino acids. The DNA for the CDR3 is TGTGCCAGCAGTTATAAACTAGCGGCTTACTACGAGCAGTACTTC. It yields the protein CASSYKLAAYYEQYF.

The chain recombines TRBV27 with TRBJ2-7; 9 nucleotides agree with TRBD2. This CDR3 region has 13 residues. V lost 10 bases to trimming and J lost 6 bases; unmatched junction nucleotides: 10. Germline lookup yields CDR1 MNHEY and CDR2 SMNVEV (reference sequence). For the CDR3, the DNA is TGTGCCACCCGGGGACTAGCACAGTCCGAGCAGTACTTC. It translates to CATRGLAQSEQYF.

This clonotype was recorded at least ten times. At one end, the junction sequence differs from germline, possibly due to a read error. This chain uses TRBV7-8 with TRBJ2-7; 9 nucleotides line up with TRBD1. This CDR3 is 15 amino acids long. Germline CDR1 and CDR2: SGHVS and FQNEAQ. CDR3: CASSLGGQGSYEQYF. DNA of the CDR3: TGCGCCAGCAGCTTGGGGGGACAGGGCTCCTACGAGCAGTACTTC.

V gene TRBV19 combines with J gene TRBJ2-7, with 13 bases matching TRBD2. This CDR3 region has 15 residues. Germline V lookup: CDR1 LNHDA, CDR2 SQIVND (reference sequence). With 4 bases clipped from V and 3 bases from J, the junction kept 3 bases outside the gene matches. CDR3 sequence: CASSKTSGRVYEQYF. The CDR3 DNA sequence: TGTGCCAGTAGTAAAACTAGCGGGAGGGTCTACGAGCAGTACTTC.

V and J are TRBV9 and TRBJ2-3; no reliable D call. V shed 0 bases and J shed 3 bases, with 8 bases lying between them. The germline V gene encodes CDR1 SGDLS and CDR2 YYNGEE. This CDR3 region has 14 residues. CDR3 region: CASSVDGSTDTQYF. In nucleotides, the CDR3 is TGTGCCAGCAGCGTAGACGGCTCAACAGATACGCAGTATTTT.

This clonotype came up many times. This chain joins TRBV7-8 and TRBJ2-7, with D possibly being TRBD2 (6 bases). Germline CDR1 reads SGHVS; CDR2 reads FQNEAQ. The CDR3 loop spans 13 amino acids. Trimming shortened V by 5 bases and J by 7 bases, and 15 bases separated the two germline ends. CDR3 nucleotide sequence: TGTGCCAGCAGCCTGGGATGGGCGGGAGAGCAGTACTTC. Protein: CASSLGWAGEQYF.

This clonotype was observed at least ten times. V and J are TRBV18 and TRBJ2-5, with D uncertain. Trimming shortened V by 1 base and J by 4 bases, and 7 bases separated the two germline ends. The germline V gene has CDR1 KGHSH and CDR2 LQKENI. The CDR3 is 13 amino acids. The CDR3 loop reads CASSPRQAETQYF. The CDR3 nucleotides are TGTGCCAGCTCACCACGGCAGGCAGAGACCCAGTACTTC. Full variable domain (rest looked up from reference TRBV18 and TRBJ2-5): NAGVMQNPRHLVRRRGQEARLRCSPMKGHSHVYWYRQLPEEGLKFMVYLQKENIIDESGMPKERFSAEFPKEGPSILRIQQVVRGDSAAYFCASSPRQAETQYFGPGTRLLVL.

At least ten counts were recorded for this clonotype. In DNA form, the CDR3 reads TGTGCCAGCAGGGAGACAGGGTTAGTGAACGAGCAGTACTTC. Protein product: CASRETGLVNEQYF. V gene TRBV2 combines with J gene TRBJ2-7, with 7 nucleotides matching TRBD1. J lost 5 bases, V lost 6 bases, and 10 bases had no gene match. Germline-derived CDR1 and CDR2 are SNHLY and FYNNEI. CDR3 length: 14 amino acids.

This clonotype was recorded at least ten times. V and J are TRBV6-1 and TRBJ1-5, with 7 bases aligning to TRBD1. Losses at the gene ends were 7 bases for V and 3 bases for J; bases not matched to a gene: 9. The CDR3 covers 15 residues. The germline V gene encodes CDR1 MNHNS and CDR2 SASEGT. The CDR3 loop reads CASNPGTAYNQPQHF. CDR3 nucleotide sequence: TGTGCCAGCAATCCCGGGACAGCATACAATCAGCCCCAGCATTTT.

J is TRBJ1-1 and V is TRBV7-2; D is unclear. Germline lookup yields CDR1 SGHTA and CDR2 FQGNSA. The V and J ends lost 4 bases and 1 base respectively, with 13 bases between them. This CDR3 spans 15 amino acids. CDR3: CASSSRTLRNTEAFF. In DNA form, the CDR3 reads TGTGCCAGCAGCTCTCGGACCCTTCGGAACACTGAAGCTTTCTTT.

The table lists this clonotype with many counts. The V and J genes are TRBV12-3 or TRBV12-4 and TRBJ2-7; D not certain. The germline V and J ends were trimmed by 3 bases and 2 bases, with 17 bases remaining between them. The CDR3 spans 16 residues. The CDR3 loop is CASSFTDPRSAYEQYF. The CDR3 region has the DNA TGTGCCAGCAGTTTTACCGACCCCAGGTCCGCCTACGAGCAGTACTTC.

This clonotype was counted ten times or more. The chain employs TRBV20-1 and TRBJ1-1; the D gene is possibly TRBD1 (5 bases). Germline assignment: CDR1 DFQATT and CDR2 SNEGSKA (reference sequence). The CDR3 has 13 amino acids. Deletions cut 8 bases from V and 3 bases from J, with 16 bases between. CDR3 nucleotides: TGCAGTACACGAAACGGGGGGGACACTGAAGCTTTCTTT. This translates into CSTRNGGDTEAFF.

The chain recombines TRBV7-2 with TRBJ2-7; 8 bases match TRBD2. V lost 0 bases, J lost 3 bases, and 4 bases stayed unmatched. This CDR3 comprises 15 residues. The V gene's germline CDR1 is SGHTA and CDR2 FQGNSA. CDR3 protein: CASSLAGRAIYEQYF. CDR3 sequence (DNA): TGTGCCAGCAGCTTAGCCGGGAGGGCGATCTACGAGCAGTACTTC.